Listed below are T cell receptor beta chains from one sample, sequenced in a study of blood T cells in healthy people across ages. TCRdb called the 5' RACE reads again in MiXCR, with one record for every CDR3 protein. The table lists fewer than 2,000,000 distinct CDR3 sequences, about two fifths of them singletons. The sequenced sample was blood. The receptor source for this set is a human donor in good health. Both conserved end residues are part of each CDR3. The order of the fields is clone size, D gene, V gene, CDR3 length, J gene, CDR3 protein, CDR3 DNA. A D gene is named only where the DNA matches it firmly. Rows may omit the clone size; those that give it use once, few, many or a size class.

>.|.|TRBV28|12|TRBJ2-7
CVTGSKSYEQYF
TGTGTAACAGGGAGTAAGTCCTACGAGCAGTACTTC
>.|.|TRBV9|18|TRBJ2-6
CASSPSLGRISGANVLTF
TGTGCCAGCAGCCCGAGCCTGGGGAGAATCTCTGGGGCCAACGTCCTGACTTTC
>.|TRBD1|TRBV18|15|TRBJ2-1
CASSTNSGTGIRQFF
TGTGCCAGCTCAACCAACTCCGGGACAGGGATACGGCAGTTCTTC
>.|TRBD1|TRBV20-1|14|TRBJ2-1
CSAIYRGSNNEQFF
TGCAGTGCTATCTACAGGGGTTCCAACAATGAGCAGTTCTTC
>.|TRBD1|TRBV5-1|13|TRBJ1-2
CASSTRTGGGYTF
TGCGCCAGCAGCACCCGGACAGGGGGTGGCTACACCTTC
>.|TRBD1|TRBV6-7|17|TRBJ2-2
CASSYSTRDRNTGELFF
TGTGCCAGCAGTTACTCGACCCGGGACAGGAACACCGGGGAGCTGTTTTTT
>.|.|TRBV5-1|14|TRBJ2-1
CASQSESSYNEQFF
TGCGCCAGCCAGAGCGAGAGCTCCTACAATGAGCAGTTCTTC
>few|.|TRBV20-1|14|TRBJ2-4
CSARVVLAKNIQYF
TGCAGTGCTAGGGTAGTCCTAGCCAAAAACATTCAGTACTTC
>few|.|TRBV7-2|15|TRBJ2-7
CASSLVAIAGYEQYF
TGTGCCAGCAGCTTAGTTGCTATAGCCGGCTACGAGCAGTACTTC
>.|TRBD1|TRBV29-1|15|TRBJ2-7
CSVKVGGFADYEQYF
TGCAGCGTTAAGGTAGGGGGCTTCGCGGACTACGAGCAGTACTTC
>.|.|TRBV10-3|13|TRBJ2-7
CAARTGHIYEQYF
TGTGCCGCCAGGACGGGACACATCTACGAGCAGTACTTC
>.|.|TRBV24-1|13|TRBJ1-6
CATSPSFDSPLHF
TGTGCCACCAGTCCTTCCTTTGATTCACCCCTCCACTTT
>many|.|TRBV4-3|13|TRBJ2-7
CASSQTKLDDQYF
TGCGCCAGCAGCCAGACGAAACTGGACGACCAGTACTTC
>.|.|TRBV7-9|17|TRBJ1-5
CASSLATGTDSNQPQHF
TGTGCCAGCAGCTTAGCAACGGGGACGGATAGCAATCAGCCCCAGCATTTT
>.|TRBD2|TRBV11-2|14|TRBJ2-1
CASSFGLAGGEQFF
TGTGCCAGCAGCTTCGGACTAGCGGGGGGGGAGCAGTTCTTC
>.|.|TRBV6-5|15|TRBJ2-7
CASSYSKTGSYEQYF
TGTGCCAGCAGTTACTCGAAAACAGGCTCCTACGAGCAGTACTTC
>.|.|TRBV12-3/TRBV12-4|17|TRBJ2-1
CASSSYRGQSSYNEQFF
TGTGCCAGCAGTTCCTACCGAGGGCAGAGCTCCTACAATGAGCAGTTCTTC
>.|.|TRBV11-2|13|TRBJ2-7
CASGFGLVHEQYF
TGTGCCAGCGGGTTCGGACTCGTCCACGAGCAGTACTTC
>few|.|TRBV5-5|16|TRBJ2-7
CASSLFKFQSSYEQYF
TGTGCCAGCAGCTTGTTTAAATTCCAAAGCTCCTACGAGCAGTACTTC
>few|.|TRBV15|13|TRBJ2-5
CATSRDPSETQYF
TGTGCCACCAGCAGAGATCCGTCAGAGACCCAGTACTTC
>.|TRBD1|TRBV12-3/TRBV12-4|15|TRBJ2-1
CASSLWGQGKNEQFF
TGTGCCAGCAGTTTATGGGGACAGGGGAAGAATGAGCAGTTCTTC
>.|.|TRBV27|15|TRBJ2-7
CASSLSFGETYEQYF
TGTGCCAGCAGTTTAAGTTTCGGGGAAACCTACGAGCAGTACTTC
>.|.|TRBV7-6|17|TRBJ2-1
CASSLESGRASYNEQFF
TGTGCCAGCAGCTTAGAGTCGGGCAGGGCCTCCTACAATGAGCAGTTCTTC
>.|TRBD2|TRBV9|17|TRBJ2-2
CASSVARQGGGTGELFF
TGTGCCAGCAGCGTAGCCCGCCAGGGCGGGGGGACCGGGGAGCTGTTTTTT
>.|TRBD1|TRBV20-1|16|TRBJ1-4
CSAQNPTGTGGEKLFF
TGCAGTGCACAAAATCCGACGGGGACAGGAGGAGAAAAACTGTTTTTT
>few|TRBD2|TRBV7-8|16|TRBJ2-3
CASSSPWGGITDTQYF
TGTGCCAGCAGTTCCCCTTGGGGGGGAATCACAGATACGCAGTATTTT
>.|.|TRBV15|13|TRBJ2-7
CATSRLATYEQYF
TGTGCCACCAGCAGATTGGCCACCTACGAGCAGTACTTC
>few|TRBD1|TRBV9|16|TRBJ2-1
CASSVNQGVLVNEQFF
TGTGCCAGCAGCGTGAACCAGGGGGTCCTAGTGAATGAGCAGTTCTTC
>few|.|TRBV12-3/TRBV12-4|13|TRBJ2-5
CASSYLASETQYF
TGTGCCAGCAGTTATCTAGCATCAGAGACCCAGTACTTC
>many|TRBD1|TRBV12-3/TRBV12-4|13|TRBJ2-5
CASSDRVQETQYF
TGTGCCAGCAGCGACAGGGTCCAAGAGACCCAGTACTTC
>few|TRBD1|TRBV7-2|15|TRBJ2-5
CASSDDRGVSETQYF
TGTGCCAGCAGCGACGACAGGGGTGTTTCAGAGACCCAGTACTTC
>few|TRBD2|TRBV7-9|17|TRBJ2-3
CASSSPGLGGVEGTQYF
TGTGCCAGCAGCTCCCCAGGACTAGGAGGAGTGGAAGGTACGCAGTATTTT
>.|.|TRBV2|12|TRBJ2-5
CASKSLEETQYF
TGTGCCAGCAAATCGTTGGAAGAGACCCAGTACTTC
>.|.|TRBV4-3|14|TRBJ2-6
CASSQEEGANVLTF
TGCGCCAGCAGCCAAGAGGAGGGGGCCAACGTCCTGACTTTC
>.|.|TRBV20-1|13|TRBJ1-1
CGARDGLNTEAFF
TGCGGTGCTAGGGACGGCCTGAACACTGAAGCTTTCTTT
>.|.|TRBV28|16|TRBJ2-1
CASSLRRRGLGNEQFF
TGTGCCAGCAGTTTAAGGCGGCGGGGGCTGGGGAATGAGCAGTTCTTC
>few|.|TRBV5-1|14|TRBJ2-7
CASSMRGLTDEQYF
TGCGCCAGCAGCATGAGGGGACTGACCGACGAGCAGTACTTC
>.|TRBD1|TRBV7-2|15|TRBJ2-1
CASSTGQRAYNEQFF
TGTGCCAGCAGCACGGGACAGAGGGCCTACAATGAGCAGTTCTTC
>.|.|TRBV7-9|12|TRBJ1-2
CASSLEGFRYTF
TGTGCCAGCAGCTTAGAGGGCTTCCGCTACACCTTC
>.|.|TRBV3-1|14|TRBJ2-7
CASSHEVGRSGQYF
TGTGCCAGCAGCCATGAAGTTGGTAGGTCGGGACAGTACTTC
>.|TRBD2|TRBV9|16|TRBJ2-7
CASSAATSRSSYEQYF
TGTGCCAGCAGCGCTGCGACTAGCCGAAGCTCCTACGAGCAGTACTTC
>.|TRBD2|TRBV7-9|16|TRBJ2-1
CASSAVAGVNYNEQFF
TGTGCCAGCAGCGCCGTAGCGGGGGTTAACTACAATGAGCAGTTCTTC
>.|.|TRBV7-2|15|TRBJ1-2
CASSLAPAGSYGYTF
TGTGCCAGCAGCTTAGCCCCGGCGGGGTCGTATGGCTACACCTTC
>.|.|TRBV7-8|17|TRBJ1-6
CASSLAAGGEAHSPLHF
TGTGCCAGCAGCTTAGCGGCTGGGGGGGAGGCTCATTCACCCCTCCACTTT
>.|.|TRBV3-1|16|TRBJ1-4
CASSRYLRGTEEKLFF
TGTGCCAGCAGCCGATACCTTCGGGGGACCGAGGAAAAACTGTTTTTT